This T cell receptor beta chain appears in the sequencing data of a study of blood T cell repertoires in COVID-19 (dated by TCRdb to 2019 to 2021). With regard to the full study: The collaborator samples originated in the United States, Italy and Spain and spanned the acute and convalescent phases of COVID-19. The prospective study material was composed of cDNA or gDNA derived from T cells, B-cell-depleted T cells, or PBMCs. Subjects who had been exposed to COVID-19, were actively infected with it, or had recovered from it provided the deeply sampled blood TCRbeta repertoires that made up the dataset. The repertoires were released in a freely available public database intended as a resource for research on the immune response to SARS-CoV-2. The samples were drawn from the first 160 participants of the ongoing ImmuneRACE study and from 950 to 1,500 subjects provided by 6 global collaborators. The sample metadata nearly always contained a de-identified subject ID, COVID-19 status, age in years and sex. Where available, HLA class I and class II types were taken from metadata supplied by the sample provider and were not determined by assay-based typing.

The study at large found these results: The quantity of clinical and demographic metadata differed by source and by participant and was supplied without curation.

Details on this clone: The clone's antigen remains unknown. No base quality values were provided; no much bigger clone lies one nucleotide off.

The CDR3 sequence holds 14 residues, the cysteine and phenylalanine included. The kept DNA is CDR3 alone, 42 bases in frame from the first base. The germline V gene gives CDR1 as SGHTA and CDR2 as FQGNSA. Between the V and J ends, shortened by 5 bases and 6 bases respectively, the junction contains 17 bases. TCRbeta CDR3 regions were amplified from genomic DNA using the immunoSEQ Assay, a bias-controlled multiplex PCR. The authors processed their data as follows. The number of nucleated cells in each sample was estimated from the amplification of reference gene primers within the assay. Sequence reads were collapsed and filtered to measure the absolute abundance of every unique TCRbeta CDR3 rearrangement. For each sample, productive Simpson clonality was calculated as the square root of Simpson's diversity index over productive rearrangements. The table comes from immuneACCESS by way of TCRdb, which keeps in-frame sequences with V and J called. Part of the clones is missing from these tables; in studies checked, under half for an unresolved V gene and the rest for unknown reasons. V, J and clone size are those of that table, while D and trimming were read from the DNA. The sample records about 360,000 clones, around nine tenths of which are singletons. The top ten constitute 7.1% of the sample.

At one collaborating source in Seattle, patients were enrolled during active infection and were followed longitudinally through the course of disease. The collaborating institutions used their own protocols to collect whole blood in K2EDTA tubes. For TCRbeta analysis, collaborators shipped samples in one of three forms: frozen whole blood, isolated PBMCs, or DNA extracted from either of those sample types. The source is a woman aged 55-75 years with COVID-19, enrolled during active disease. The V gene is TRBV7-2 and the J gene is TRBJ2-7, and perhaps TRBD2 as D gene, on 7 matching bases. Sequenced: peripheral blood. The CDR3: CASSADRREGEQYF. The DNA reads TGTGCCAGCAGCGCCGACAGGAGGGAGGGCGAGCAGTACTTC.